Listed below are T cell receptor beta chains from one sample, sequenced in a study of blood T cell repertoires in COVID-19. The data were produced by immunoSEQ multiplex PCR, yet TCRdb's version contains in-frame clones alone and is incomplete. This table has roughly 290,000 clones, 80% to 90% appearing once. Source material: peripheral blood. The receptor source for this set is a woman between 45 and 65 years old who had recovered from COVID-19. Both conserved end residues are part of each CDR3. Fields, in order: CDR3 length, D gene, V gene, clone size, J gene, CDR3 protein, CDR3 DNA. A D gene is named only where the DNA matches it firmly. Clone size, where shown, is once, few, many, or a class for clones that have expanded.

>14|-|TRBV5-6|-|TRBJ1-1
CASSLTGMNTEAFF
TGTGCCAGCAGCTTGACAGGCATGAACACTGAAGCTTTCTTT
>13|-|TRBV12-3/TRBV12-4|-|TRBJ1-5
CASSFGSNQPQHF
TGTGCCAGCAGTTTCGGTAGCAATCAGCCCCAGCATTTT
>14|TRBD1|TRBV6-1|-|TRBJ1-4
CASSDGGTDEKLFF
TGTGCCAGCAGTGATGGCGGGACAGATGAAAAACTGTTTTTT
>16|TRBD2|TRBV9|-|TRBJ2-1
CASSVAWGGGASEQFF
TGTGCCAGCAGCGTAGCTTGGGGCGGGGGGGCTTCTGAGCAGTTCTTC
>14|-|TRBV9|-|TRBJ1-1
CASSVVLTVGEAFF
TGTGCCAGCAGCGTAGTTTTAACGGTCGGTGAAGCTTTCTTT
>14|-|TRBV3-1/TRBV3-2|-|TRBJ1-3
CASSQSSSGNTIYF
TGTGCCAGCAGCCAGAGTAGCTCTGGAAACACCATATATTTT
>13|-|TRBV11-2|-|TRBJ2-7
CASRRSGVGEQYF
TGTGCCAGCAGACGCTCAGGGGTGGGCGAGCAGTACTTC
>13|-|TRBV27|-|TRBJ2-7
CASSGGSSYEQYF
TGTGCCAGCAGCGGCGGATCATCCTACGAGCAGTACTTC
>15|TRBD1|TRBV19|-|TRBJ1-3
CASKIQGATGNTIYF
TGTGCCAGTAAAATACAGGGGGCGACTGGAAACACCATATATTTT
>14|-|TRBV23-1|-|TRBJ2-7
CASSQSQTVYEQYF
TGCGCCAGCAGTCAATCCCAAACAGTCTACGAGCAGTACTTC
>16|TRBD1|TRBV18|-|TRBJ1-1
CASSPRTGGRNTEAFF
TGTGCCAGCTCACCAAGGACAGGGGGAAGGAACACTGAAGCTTTCTTT
>14|TRBD2|TRBV18|-|TRBJ2-1
CASSPGTTDIEQFF
TGTGCCAGCTCTCCCGGGACTACCGACATTGAGCAGTTCTTC
>15|-|TRBV5-1|-|TRBJ2-1
CASSPTTGTYNEQFF
TGCGCCAGCAGCCCAACGACAGGAACCTACAATGAGCAGTTCTTC
>15|TRBD1|TRBV7-2|-|TRBJ2-5
CASSPSAGGSETQYF
TGTGCCAGCAGCCCCTCCGCAGGGGGCTCAGAGACCCAGTACTTC
>13|-|TRBV10-3|few|TRBJ2-4
CAISESSGMVQYF
TGTGCCATCAGTGAGTCCTCCGGTATGGTTCAGTACTTC
>12|-|TRBV19|-|TRBJ2-2
CASSEGAGELFF
TGTGCCAGTAGTGAAGGGGCCGGGGAGCTGTTTTTT